The 23 T cell receptor beta chains in this list originate from one sample, sequenced in a study of OX40 agonist ivuxolimab in advanced cancers. Sequencing was performed with immunoSEQ multiplex PCR; in TCRdb, only in-frame clones are kept and a portion is missing. The sample yields more than 65,000 clones, around 83% seen once. Sample: CD4+ or CD8+ T cells sorted from blood, taken in a trial of the OX40 agonist ivuxolimab. The receptors derive from an adult with an advanced solid tumor such as melanoma, head and neck, liver or kidney cancer.

This clone was seen once. The chain combines TRBV5-1 with TRBJ2-3, with TRBD1 identical over 10 bases. The CDR3 covers 14 residues. Germline CDR1 and CDR2: SGHRS and YFSETQ. The junction had 7 bases not matched to a gene; V was cut back by 8 bases and J by 4 bases. The CDR3 protein is CASHRDRGADTQYF. The CDR3 DNA sequence: TGCGCCAGTCACCGGGACAGGGGAGCAGATACGCAGTATTTT.

The V call is TRBV2, the J call TRBJ1-5, with D uncertain. Germline CDR1 and CDR2: SNHLY and FYNNEI. The CDR3 has 13 amino acids. The V and J ends lost 7 bases and 0 bases respectively, with 7 bases between them. The CDR3 nucleotides read TGTGCCAGCACCACACATAGCAATCAGCCCCAGCATTTT. This sequence encodes CASTTHSNQPQHF.

The chain combines TRBV7-2 with TRBJ1-4; the D gene is possibly TRBD1 (5 bases). The germline V gene has CDR1 SGHTA and CDR2 FQGNSA. Trimming removed 6 bases from V and 8 bases from J, with 19 bases in between. The CDR3 runs to 15 residues. The CDR3 sequence: CASSSYPGSREKLFF. As DNA, the CDR3 is TGTGCCAGCAGTTCCTATCCAGGGTCACGCGAAAAACTGTTTTTT.

In DNA form, the CDR3 reads TGTGCCAGCAGTGTCCGACAGGCTAGCACAGATACGCAGTATTTT. Its protein product is CASSVRQASTDTQYF. The chain links TRBV2 to TRBJ2-3, with a weak D call TRBD1 (6 bases). Germline V gives CDR1 SNHLY, CDR2 FYNNEI. Trimming removed 4 bases at V and 0 bases at J, with 11 bases between. The CDR3 has 15 residues.

V usage is TRBV18 and J usage is TRBJ1-5, with D perhaps matching TRBD1 (5 bases). Trimming cost V 3 bases and J 3 bases, with 12 bases left between them. Germline V gene lookup returns CDR1 KGHSH and CDR2 LQKENI. The CDR3 sequence is 15 residues long. This CDR3 reads CASSPNPGNNQPQHF. The CDR3 coding sequence is TGTGCCAGCTCACCCAACCCAGGGAACAATCAGCCCCAGCATTTT.

This clone was recorded once. The rearrangement uses TRBV28 and TRBJ2-7; D is possibly TRBD1 (7 bases). The CDR3 is made up of 13 amino acids. CDR1 is MDHEN and CDR2 is SYDVKM in the germline V gene. V gave up 4 bases and J gave up 3 bases, with 10 bases separating them. For the CDR3, the DNA is TGTGCCAGCAGTTCTCAGGGGGGCTACGAGCAGTACTTC. This encodes CASSSQGGYEQYF.

The gene calls are TRBV19 and TRBJ2-1; 8 bases align to TRBD1. Trimming took 3 bases from V and 6 from J; bases not matched to a gene: 4. Germline V gene sequence: CDR1 LNHDA, CDR2 SQIVND (reference sequence). There are 14 residues in the CDR3. The CDR3 DNA reads TGTGCCAGTAGTATGGGGGACAGGTCCAATGAGCAGTTCTTC. This encodes CASSMGDRSNEQFF.

The V call is TRBV6-5, the J call TRBJ2-7; possibly TRBD2 for D (5 bases). Trimming shortened V by 7 bases and J by 0 bases, and 16 bases separated the two germline ends. In germline, CDR1 is MNHEY, CDR2 SVGAGI. CDR3 length: 15 residues. CDR3: CASTSPGTTSYEQYF. DNA for the CDR3: TGTGCCAGCACCTCTCCGGGAACGACCTCCTACGAGCAGTACTTC.

Turning to this clone: Germline and junction disagree at one end, which may indicate a read error. This chain joins TRBV19 and TRBJ2-2; 10 bases align to TRBD2. The CDR3 consists of 15 residues. Germline V gene sequence: CDR1 LNHDA, CDR2 SQIVND (reference sequence). This chain's CDR3 is CASRIAGGSTGELFF. CDR3 sequence (DNA): TGTGCCAGTAGGATAGCGGGAGGTTCCACCGGGGAGCTGTTTTTT.

This clone was observed once. The chain uses TRBV19 and TRBJ1-5, with a possible D match to TRBD1 (5 bases). Trimming removed 3 bases from V and 6 bases from J, with 12 bases in between. CDR1 is LNHDA, CDR2 SQIVND, per germline (reference sequence). CDR3 size: 14 residues. This CDR3 is CASSIGRVVQPQHF. The DNA of the CDR3 is TGTGCCAGTAGTATTGGCAGGGTAGTTCAGCCCCAGCATTTT.

The chain has TRBV15 and TRBJ1-5; 7 nucleotides line up with TRBD1. With V trimmed by 0 bases and J by 5 bases, 4 bases remained unmatched. This CDR3 has 15 residues. Germline V gene data show CDR1 as LNHNV and CDR2 as YYDKDF (reference sequence). CDR3 nucleotide sequence: TGTGCCACCAGCAGAGACAGGGGGAGGGATCAGCCCCAGCATTTT. It yields the protein CATSRDRGRDQPQHF.

The V call is TRBV5-8, the J call TRBJ2-5, with TRBD1 identical over 8 bases. The CDR3 is 15 residues long. Germline CDR1 and CDR2: SGHTS and YDEGEE. V shed 3 bases, J shed 5 bases, and the junction held 9 bases outside the gene matches. This CDR3 reads CASSSRDRWSETQYF. The CDR3 DNA reads TGTGCCAGCAGCTCCCGGGACAGGTGGTCGGAGACCCAGTACTTC.

This clone was seen just once. This CDR3 reads CASSEGSSYEQYF. CDR3 bases: TGTGCCAGCAGTGAAGGCAGTTCCTACGAGCAGTACTTC. This chain uses TRBV6-1 with TRBJ2-7; D is undetermined. Germline assignment: CDR1 MNHNS and CDR2 SASEGT. The CDR3 loop spans 13 amino acids. Deletions cut 1 base from V and 1 base from J, with 5 bases between.

This clone was detected once. The identical CDR3 is also encoded by other nucleotide sequences in the sample. This chain's CDR3 is CASSLTGENQPQHF. CDR3 in DNA: TGCGCCAGCAGCTTGACAGGCGAGAATCAGCCCCAGCATTTT. This chain uses TRBV5-1 with TRBJ1-5, with D perhaps TRBD1 (5 bases). The CDR3 runs 14 residues. Per germline, CDR1 SGHRS and CDR2 YFSETQ. V lost 1 base and J 4 bases, leaving 9 bases between the germline ends.

The V gene is TRBV6-1, the J gene TRBJ2-1; 12 bases align to TRBD2. This CDR3 has 15 amino acids. With 4 bases clipped from V and 8 bases from J, the junction kept 6 bases outside the gene matches. In germline, CDR1 is MNHNS, CDR2 SASEGT. The CDR3 sequence is CASSGETSGSDEQFF. The CDR3 nucleotides read TGTGCCAGCAGTGGTGAGACTAGCGGGAGTGATGAGCAGTTCTTC.

The chain uses TRBV19 and TRBJ1-1; D gene unclear. V lost 4 bases and J lost 5, with 17 bases in between. In germline, CDR1 is LNHDA, CDR2 SQIVND (reference sequence). The CDR3 runs to 15 residues. CDR3 nucleotides: TGTGCCAGTAGTACACAATGGACCCCCGGGACTGAAGCTTTCTTT. Translated, it gives CASSTQWTPGTEAFF.

A remark on this clone: A read error may account for a junction end that differs from germline. This rearrangement joins TRBV7-7 to TRBJ2-3; 8 bases map to TRBD2. The CDR3 is 15 amino acids. Per the germline V gene, CDR1 is SSHAT and CDR2 is FNYEAQ (reference sequence). The CDR3 region is CASSLAGYPTDTQYF. The DNA of the CDR3 is TGTGCTAGCAGTCTAGCGGGTTATCCGACAGATACGCAGTATTTT.

The rearrangement uses TRBV2 and TRBJ1-4; the match to TRBD1 covers 7 bases. The germline V gene encodes CDR1 SNHLY and CDR2 FYNNEI. The CDR3 runs 14 residues. J gave up 4 bases and V 7 bases, and 6 bases lay outside the gene matches. CDR3 region: CASMVGTVNEKLFF. CDR3 sequence (DNA): TGTGCCAGCATGGTCGGGACAGTTAATGAAAAACTGTTTTTT.

V is TRBV5-1 and J is TRBJ2-3; D is possibly TRBD2 (6 bases). CDR1 and CDR2 from the germline V gene are SGHRS and YFSETQ. The CDR3 consists of 16 residues. V dropped 6 bases and J dropped 0 bases, with 17 bases sitting between them. The CDR3 reads CASTLDLALSTDTQYF. The CDR3 nucleotides are TGCGCCAGCACTTTGGACCTAGCGCTTAGCACAGATACGCAGTATTTT.

J is TRBJ2-1 and V is TRBV14; D remains unclear. V gave up 3 bases and J gave up 1 base, with 7 bases separating them. The CDR3 extends over 14 amino acids. Germline V lookup: CDR1 SGHDN, CDR2 FVKESK. The CDR3 DNA reads TGTGCCAGCAGCCACAAAGGTTCCTACAATGAGCAGTTCTTC. Translated, it gives CASSHKGSYNEQFF.

The rearrangement links TRBV15 to TRBJ2-5, with TRBD2 matching 10 bases. The germline CDR1 and CDR2 sequences are LNHNV and YYDKDF (reference sequence). V lost 1 base, J lost 1 base, and 9 bases stayed unmatched. The CDR3 covers 18 residues. The CDR3 coding sequence is TGTGCCACCAGCAGAGGGACTAGCGGAGGAGGGAGCCAAGAGACCCAGTACTTC. This gives the protein CATSRGTSGGGSQETQYF.

This clone was detected only once. This chain joins TRBV5-6 and TRBJ1-1; perhaps TRBD1 as D (5 bases). Germline V gene lookup returns CDR1 SGHDT and CDR2 YYEEEE. CDR3 length: 15 amino acids. V lost 6 bases and J lost 0, with 15 bases in between. As DNA, the CDR3 is TGTGCCAGCACCCGGCCGGGGACCCTGAACACTGAAGCTTTCTTT. Translation: CASTRPGTLNTEAFF.

V usage is TRBV5-1 and J usage is TRBJ2-3; tentatively, D is TRBD2 (6 bases). In germline, CDR1 is SGHRS, CDR2 YFSETQ. The CDR3 totals 13 residues. V lost 9 bases, J lost 3 bases, and 14 bases lay in between. The CDR3 coding sequence is TGCGCCACTGCGGGACTCCCTACAGATACGCAGTATTTT. Amino acid sequence: CATAGLPTDTQYF.